This paragraph reports one T cell receptor (beta chain). Its specificity is not known. TCRdb called the PCR reads again in MiXCR, with one record for every CDR3 protein. The sample lists 20,000 to 25,000 distinct CDR3 sequences, under 60% occurring once. This CDR3 comprises 13 residues. Germline loops: CDR1 KGHSH, CDR2 LQKENI. Germline trimming cut 6 bases from V and 8 bases from J; bases unmatched to any gene: 8. This record belongs to a study of vaccination and CD4 T cells after COVID-19. Turning to the study itself: Post-COVID samples were collected a median about 97 days following diagnosis, spanning 35 to 161. Investigators took post-vaccine samples a median approximately 72 days after dose two, within a range of 14 to 241. Study findings and constraints: In convalescent patients, 304 of 307 vaccine-specific clones were mono-reactive for SARS-CoV-2 spike. Median SARS-CoV-2-reactive clonotypes rose from roughly 19 to 38, not significantly.

The sample was CD4+ T cells from blood, taken before SARS-CoV-2 vaccination. The receptor was isolated from a human donor who had recovered from COVID-19. The rearrangement uses TRBV18 and TRBJ1-2; 8 nucleotides agree with TRBD1. The DNA of the CDR3 is TGTGCCAGCTCGCCGGACAGGGTAGGCGGCTACACCTTC. Protein sequence: CASSPDRVGGYTF.